Each of the 10 T cell receptor beta chains below was sequenced from the same sample in a study of T cells in narcolepsy. Assay used: immunoSEQ multiplex PCR; TCRdb lists only in-frame clones, some missing. The sample records some 17,000 clones, 55% to 80% being singletons. Sequences were obtained from CD45RA- memory CD8+ T cells from PBMCs. These TCRs come from a human donor with narcolepsy.

The sample holds one count of this clone. V gene TRBV7-9 combines with J gene TRBJ2-3, with a weak D call TRBD2 (6 bases). In germline, CDR1 is SEHNR, CDR2 FQNEAQ (reference sequence). With 5 bases removed from V and 4 bases from J, the gap between germline ends came to 10 bases. This CDR3 is 13 amino acids long. The CDR3 DNA follows: TGTGCCAGCAGCCCCCGACTAGCAGATACGCAGTATTTT. As protein: CASSPRLADTQYF.

The rearrangement joins TRBV4-1 to TRBJ2-7; TRBD1 matches 8 bases. The CDR3 covers 15 residues. J was trimmed by 2 bases and V by 4 bases; bases with no gene match: 7. Germline CDR1 MGHRA, CDR2 YSYEKL. The CDR3 here is CASSLRTGPTYEQYF. In DNA form, the CDR3 reads TGCGCCAGCAGCCTTCGGACAGGGCCCACCTACGAGCAGTACTTC.

The chain joins TRBV6-5 to TRBJ1-2, with no clear D. The length of the CDR3 is 13 residues. Deletions cut 2 bases from V and 8 bases from J, with 12 bases between. CDR1 is MNHEY, CDR2 SVGAGI, per germline. This CDR3 reads CASSYAGSGGYTF. The DNA for the CDR3 is TGTGCCAGCAGTTACGCGGGTTCAGGCGGCTACACCTTC.

The J gene is TRBJ2-1, the V gene TRBV29-1; TRBD1 might be the D (6 bases). Germline-derived CDR1 and CDR2 are SQVTM and ANQGSEA. The germline V and J ends were trimmed by 0 bases and 0 bases, with 12 bases remaining between them. This CDR3 has 16 residues. CDR3 nucleotide sequence: TGCAGCGTTGAAGATCCCGACAGGCACTCCTACAATGAGCAGTTCTTC. Amino acids: CSVEDPDRHSYNEQFF.

The chain joins TRBV5-4 to TRBJ2-5, with 12 nucleotides matching TRBD1. Judging by the DNA end, TRBJ2-7 fits better; the J call may be wrong. There are 15 residues in the CDR3. Germline CDR1 and CDR2: SGHNT and YYREEE (reference sequence). CDR3 protein: CASSPGQGADYEQYF. The CDR3 DNA reads as TGTGCCAGCAGCCCGGGACAGGGGGCGGACTACGAGCAGTACTTC.

The chain uses TRBV5-1 and TRBJ2-5, with TRBD1 as a possible D gene (6 bases). The J call may be incorrect, as the DNA end agrees better with TRBJ2-7. The CDR3 is 14 amino acids. Germline V lookup: CDR1 SGHRS, CDR2 YFSETQ. The CDR3: CASSLQGYFYEQYF. Here the CDR3 DNA reads TGCGCCAGCAGCTTACAGGGTTATTTTTACGAGCAGTACTTC.

The J gene is TRBJ1-1, the V gene TRBV7-6; 9 bases map to TRBD1. V shed 6 bases, J shed 7 bases, and the junction held 15 bases outside the gene matches. Germline CDR1 reads SGHVS; CDR2 reads FNYEAQ. The CDR3 contains 16 residues. The CDR3 nucleotides read TGTGCCAGCAGGAGGACAGGGGACGACAGCCCCTTTGAAGCTTTCTTT. Translating it yields CASRRTGDDSPFEAFF.

The chain combines TRBV10-3 with TRBJ1-1; no clear D. The CDR3 covers 15 residues. Germline loops: CDR1 ENHRY, CDR2 SYGVKD. Trimming cost V 2 bases and J 0 bases, with 10 bases left between them. The CDR3 coding sequence is TGTGCCATCAGTGAGGCCAGCTTCATGAACACTGAAGCTTTCTTT. Its protein is CAISEASFMNTEAFF.

V is TRBV25-1 and J is TRBJ2-5; D remains ambiguous. The V gene's germline CDR1 is MGHDK and CDR2 SYGVNS. V lost 0 bases and J 5 bases, leaving 10 bases between the germline ends. There are 14 residues in the CDR3. CDR3 region: CASSEYSELETQYF. The CDR3 coding sequence is TGTGCCAGCAGTGAATACTCTGAGTTGGAGACCCAGTACTTC. Full variable domain (missing parts from reference TRBV25-1 and TRBJ2-5): EADIYQTPRYLVIGTGKKITLECSQTMGHDKMYWYQQDPGMELHLIHYSYGVNSTEKGDLSSESTVSRIRTEHFPLTLESARPSHTSQYLCASSEYSELETQYFGPGTRLLVL.

The chain has TRBV6-1 and TRBJ2-3, with 14 bases that match TRBD2. The germline gives CDR1 MNHNS, CDR2 SASEGT. The CDR3 runs 15 residues. Unmatched junction bases numbered 1, after V lost 4 bases and J lost 4 bases. Written as DNA, the CDR3 is TGTGCCAGCAGTGGACTAGCGGGAGGGCCAGATACGCAGTATTTT. Residues: CASSGLAGGPDTQYF.